These T cell receptor beta chains were read from a single sample in a study of blood T cell repertoires in COVID-19. Profiled with immunoSEQ multiplex PCR; TCRdb holds only in-frame clones, not every one. The sample carries around 300,000 clones, 88% recorded once. The sequencing input was peripheral blood. The receptors derive from a woman aged 25 to 45 with COVID-19, enrolled during active disease. The CDR3 runs from the conserved cysteine through the conserved F or W. A D gene is named only where the DNA matches it firmly. Rows may omit the clone size; those that give it use once, few, many or a size class.

J gene	clone size	V gene	D gene	CDR3 protein	CDR3 DNA
TRBJ2-5	.	TRBV2	.	CASSPRPGEFQETQYF	TGTGCCAGCAGTCCCCGTCCAGGGGAATTCCAAGAGACCCAGTACTTC
TRBJ2-7	.	TRBV6-6	.	CASSYSMRGGGEQYF	TGTGCCAGCAGTTACTCGATGCGGGGAGGTGGCGAGCAGTACTTC
TRBJ2-1	.	TRBV27	TRBD2	CASSLSGGVHNEQFF	TGTGCCAGCAGTTTAAGCGGGGGAGTCCACAATGAGCAGTTCTTC
TRBJ1-2	.	TRBV12-3/TRBV12-4	.	CASSLGAGYGYTF	TGTGCCAGCAGTCTAGGAGCAGGCTATGGCTACACCTTC
TRBJ2-3	.	TRBV19	.	CASRGQTDTQYF	TGTGCCAGTAGAGGACAGACAGATACGCAGTATTTT
TRBJ2-3	once	TRBV24-1	TRBD1	CATSRWGQGDDTQYF	TGTGCCACCAGTCGTTGGGGACAGGGGGATGATACGCAGTATTTT
TRBJ1-2	.	TRBV3-1/TRBV3-2	.	CASSQDGKYSGYGYTF	TGTGCCAGCAGCCAAGATGGGAAGTACTCGGGGTATGGCTACACCTTC
TRBJ2-5	.	TRBV7-2	.	CASSPGLAWGQETQYF	TGTGCCAGCAGCCCCGGACTGGCATGGGGCCAAGAGACCCAGTACTTC
TRBJ2-1	.	TRBV5-1	TRBD2	CASSLAAGGTNEQFF	TGCGCCAGCAGCTTGGCCGCGGGGGGGACCAATGAGCAGTTCTTC
TRBJ2-2	.	TRBV5-1	TRBD1	CASTPIDRGQGELFF	TGCGCCAGCACCCCCATCGACAGGGGGCAAGGGGAGCTGTTTTTT
TRBJ2-7	.	TRBV5-1	TRBD2	CASSRGTSGGHEQYF	TGCGCCAGCAGTCGCGGGACTAGCGGGGGCCACGAGCAGTACTTC
TRBJ1-2	.	TRBV6-2/TRBV6-3	TRBD1	CASSYWDRLETF	TGTGCCAGCAGTTACTGGGACAGGTTGGAAACCTTC
TRBJ1-5	once	TRBV28	.	CASSLLNQPQHF	TGTGCCAGCAGTTTATTAAATCAGCCCCAGCATTTT
TRBJ1-6	.	TRBV6-1	TRBD1	CASSEDRGSPLHF	TGTGCCAGCAGTGAAGACAGGGGTTCACCCCTCCACTTT
TRBJ1-1	.	TRBV7-8	TRBD1	CASSSPGQINTEAFF	TGTGCCAGCAGCTCGCCGGGACAGATCAACACTGAAGCTTTCTTT
TRBJ2-2	once	TRBV18	.	CASSPPTGITGELFF	TGTGCCAGCTCACCACCGACAGGCATCACCGGGGAGCTGTTTTTT
TRBJ1-2	.	TRBV6-5	TRBD1	CASTGGDRVSGYTF	TGTGCCAGCACGGGTGGGGACAGAGTAAGTGGCTACACCTTC
TRBJ2-3	.	TRBV5-1	TRBD1	CASSLEGQGTDTQYF	TGCGCCAGCAGCTTGGAGGGACAGGGCACAGATACGCAGTATTTT
TRBJ2-3	.	TRBV18	.	CASSPWSADTQYF	TGTGCCAGCTCACCCTGGAGCGCAGATACGCAGTATTTT
TRBJ2-1	.	TRBV5-1	.	CASSLVGVHNEQFF	TGCGCCAGCAGCTTGGTCGGGGTACACAATGAGCAGTTCTTC
TRBJ1-2	.	TRBV29-1	.	CSVDQTDPYGYTF	TGCAGCGTTGACCAGACAGATCCTTATGGCTACACCTTC
TRBJ1-4	.	TRBV2	.	CASSQDYNEKLFF	TGTGCCAGCAGCCAGGACTATAATGAAAAACTGTTTTTT
TRBJ2-5	.	TRBV2	TRBD2	CASSPIREAETQYF	TGTGCCAGCAGCCCTATCCGGGAGGCGGAGACCCAGTACTTC
TRBJ2-7	once	TRBV4-3	.	CASSPDSSYEQYF	TGCGCCAGCAGCCCCGACAGCTCCTACGAGCAGTACTTC
TRBJ2-7	.	TRBV6-5	.	CASRRRTAQIYEQYF	TGTGCCAGCCGCAGGAGGACAGCTCAAATCTACGAGCAGTACTTC
TRBJ2-5	.	TRBV19	TRBD2	CASSELRGGVETQYF	TGTGCCAGTAGTGAATTGCGGGGGGGCGTGGAGACCCAGTACTTC
TRBJ1-1	.	TRBV2	.	CASNWGQNTEAFF	TGTGCCAGCAACTGGGGACAAAACACTGAAGCTTTCTTT
TRBJ2-7	.	TRBV5-5	.	CASTLRGNEQYF	TGTGCCAGCACCCTGAGGGGGAACGAGCAGTACTTC
TRBJ2-6	.	TRBV19	TRBD1	CASIKDRSRSGANVLTF	TGTGCCAGTATCAAGGACAGGAGCCGCTCTGGGGCCAACGTCCTGACTTTC
TRBJ2-2	.	TRBV9	.	CASSVSGGALVTGELFF	TGTGCCAGCAGCGTGAGTGGGGGGGCCCTGGTAACCGGGGAGCTGTTTTTT
TRBJ2-5	.	TRBV11-2	TRBD1	CASSSTRQGSRETQYF	TGTGCCAGCAGCTCTACACGACAGGGCTCAAGGGAGACCCAGTACTTC
TRBJ2-5	.	TRBV15	TRBD1	CATSTYRGQETQYF	TGTGCCACCAGCACTTACAGGGGGCAGGAGACCCAGTACTTC
TRBJ1-2	.	TRBV15	.	CATSTEGGPFYGYTF	TGTGCCACCAGCACAGAGGGGGGTCCCTTCTATGGCTACACCTTC
TRBJ1-2	.	TRBV10-3	TRBD1	CAISELQGNYGYTF	TGTGCCATCAGTGAGTTACAGGGGAACTATGGCTACACCTTC
TRBJ1-1	.	TRBV5-1	TRBD1	CASSLYAGGAGTEAFF	TGCGCCAGCAGCTTGTATGCAGGGGGCGCCGGCACTGAAGCTTTCTTT
TRBJ2-1	.	TRBV5-4	.	CASSLLAGRRSYNEQFF	TGTGCCAGCAGCTTGCTGGCGGGAAGAAGGTCCTACAATGAGCAGTTCTTC
TRBJ2-2	.	TRBV5-6	.	CASSLKAGRGELFF	TGTGCCAGCAGCTTGAAGGCAGGGAGGGGGGAGCTGTTTTTT
TRBJ2-7	.	TRBV9	TRBD1	CASSTTGGGFEQYF	TGTGCCAGCAGCACGACAGGGGGCGGATTCGAGCAGTACTTC
TRBJ2-2	.	TRBV1	.	CTSSQESGEFANTGELFF	TGCACCAGCAGCCAAGAAAGCGGCGAGTTCGCGAACACCGGGGAGCTGTTTTTT
TRBJ1-6	.	TRBV4-1	.	CASSLLTGDSPLHF	TGCGCCAGCAGCCTACTGACAGGCGATTCACCCCTCCACTTT
TRBJ2-7	.	TRBV10-3	TRBD1	CAISDPGQGTYEQYF	TGTGCCATCAGTGACCCGGGACAGGGGACCTACGAGCAGTACTTC
TRBJ2-2	.	TRBV5-1	.	CASSFGNTGELFF	TGCGCCAGCTCCTTTGGCAACACCGGGGAGCTGTTTTTT
TRBJ2-7	once	TRBV6-5	.	CASLVKSLTYEQYF	TGTGCCAGCCTTGTTAAGAGTTTAACCTACGAGCAGTACTTC
TRBJ1-2	.	TRBV10-2	TRBD1	CASSAQGTAGYTF	TGCGCCAGCAGTGCACAGGGGACGGCTGGCTACACCTTC
TRBJ1-4	once	TRBV4-1	.	CASSVRTADNEKLFF	TGCGCCAGCAGCGTACGGACAGCAGATAATGAAAAACTGTTTTTT
TRBJ2-1	.	TRBV27	.	CASRDPTGLSYNEQFF	TGTGCCAGCAGAGATCCTACGGGACTCTCCTACAATGAGCAGTTCTTC
TRBJ2-3	.	TRBV29-1	TRBD2	CSVVSGGSVDTQYF	TGCAGCGTGGTTAGCGGGGGTTCGGTAGATACGCAGTATTTT
TRBJ2-1	.	TRBV7-9	TRBD2	CASSFVSGGSYNEQFF	TGTGCCAGCAGCTTCGTTAGCGGGGGATCCTACAATGAGCAGTTCTTC
TRBJ1-6	.	TRBV27	TRBD1	CASGFFNRGGQGASNSPLHF	TGTGCCAGCGGATTCTTTAATAGGGGGGGACAGGGGGCGAGTAATTCACCCCTCCACTTT
TRBJ1-6	once	TRBV7-2	.	CASSLAGRINSPLHF	TGTGCCAGCAGCTTGGCGGGGCGAATCAATTCACCCCTCCACTTT
TRBJ1-1	.	TRBV19	TRBD1	CASLRTGVNTEAFF	TGTGCCAGCCTAAGGACAGGGGTTAACACTGAAGCTTTCTTT
TRBJ1-1	.	TRBV6-5	.	CASSPGGRAEAFF	TGTGCCAGCAGCCCCGGAGGGAGGGCTGAAGCTTTCTTT
TRBJ1-2	.	TRBV28	TRBD1	CASTSDRARGYTF	TGTGCCAGCACCTCGGACAGGGCGAGGGGCTACACCTTC
TRBJ2-2	.	TRBV30	.	CAWSVQGRDTGELFF	TGTGCCTGGAGTGTACAGGGTAGGGACACCGGGGAGCTGTTTTTT